The next 26 T cell receptor beta chains were all read from a single sample in a study of blood T cell repertoires in COVID-19. Libraries were prepared by immunoSEQ multiplex PCR; TCRdb keeps only in-frame clonotypes and omits some of them. The table records about 81,000 clones, roughly 80% of them present only once. The sample taken for sequencing was peripheral blood. The receptors here all came from a human donor in a cohort sampled during active COVID-19.

This clone has a handful of counts. The rearrangement uses TRBV9 and TRBJ2-1, with a tentative D call TRBD2 (7 bases). Germline V gene data show CDR1 as SGDLS and CDR2 as YYNGEE. The CDR3 totals 15 residues. V was clipped by 4 bases and J by 7 bases, with 18 bases between them. The CDR3 DNA reads TGTGCCAGCAGCCTTTCGGGGGGCTGGAGGAATGAGCAGTTCTTC. Its translation is CASSLSGGWRNEQFF.

This clone is a singleton in its sample. The chain is built from TRBV27 and TRBJ2-3, with 8 bases lining up with TRBD1. Trimming took 6 bases from V and 6 from J; bases not matched to a gene: 2. In germline, CDR1 is MNHEY, CDR2 SMNVEV (reference sequence). The CDR3 is 12 amino acids. CDR3 nucleotides: TGTGCCAGCAGGCACAGGGGGGATACGCAGTATTTT. It specifies CASRHRGDTQYF.

Turning to this clone: This same CDR3 is encoded by further DNA sequences in the sample. The V call is TRBV9, the J call TRBJ2-3; no definite D call. Germline CDR1 SGDLS, CDR2 YYNGEE. V lost 0 bases and J lost 0, with 5 bases in between. CDR3 size: 14 residues. The CDR3 reads CASSVGPSTDTQYF. DNA for the CDR3: TGTGCCAGCAGCGTAGGTCCTAGCACAGATACGCAGTATTTT.

The CDR3 region has the DNA TGTGCCAGCAGTTTAGGGGGCAGGCGTGGCTACACCTTC. It is translated as CASSLGGRRGYTF. This chain joins TRBV6-2 or TRBV6-3 and TRBJ1-2, with 7 bases lining up with TRBD1. The CDR3 has 13 residues. In germline, CDR1 is MNHEY, CDR2 SVGEGT. V trimming: 4 bases; J trimming: 7 bases; junction bases outside the gene matches: 6.

This chain links TRBV11-2 with TRBJ2-1; the D gene is possibly TRBD2 (5 bases). The ends were cut back, 1 base at V and 0 bases at J, with 13 bases in the middle. The CDR3 length is 17 residues. Germline values: CDR1 SGHAT, CDR2 FQNNGV. The CDR3 region is CASSLGSGGSSYNEQFF. Here the CDR3 DNA reads TGTGCCAGCAGCTTAGGTTCCGGTGGGAGCTCCTACAATGAGCAGTTCTTC. The variable domain in full, completed from reference TRBV11-2 and TRBJ2-1, reads EAGVAQSPRYKIIEKRQSVAFWCNPISGHATLYWYQQILGQGPKLLIQFQNNGVVDDSQLPKDRFSAERLKGVDSTLKIQPAKLEDSAVYLCASSLGSGGSSYNEQFFGPGTRLTVL.

This chain joins TRBV3-1 (or the pseudogene TRBV3-2) and TRBJ2-7; possible D gene TRBD2, 5 bases. Germline loops: CDR1 LGHDT, CDR2 YNNKEL (reference sequence). Trimming pared 5 bases from V and 3 bases from J, leaving 8 bases between. The CDR3 consists of 12 residues. As DNA, the CDR3 is TGTGCCAGCAGCTATAGCGTCTACGAGCAGTACTTC. Its protein product is CASSYSVYEQYF.

The rearrangement links TRBV19 to TRBJ2-2; D unclear. Trimming cost V 7 bases and J 5 bases, with 11 bases left between them. Germline-derived CDR1 and CDR2 are LNHDA and SQIVND (reference sequence). This CDR3 contains 13 residues. CDR3: CASTQDLTGELFF. CDR3 coding DNA: TGTGCCAGTACCCAAGACTTGACCGGGGAGCTGTTTTTT. The full variable domain, with the rest looked up from reference TRBV19 and TRBJ2-2, is DGGITQSPKYLFRKEGQNVTLSCEQNLNHDAMYWYRQDPGQGLRLIYYSQIVNDFQKGDIAEGYSVSREKKESFPLTVTSAQKNPTAFYLCASTQDLTGELFFGEGSRLTVL.

This chain joins TRBV6-5 and TRBJ2-1; D is uncertain. The V end lost 0 bases, the J end lost 8 bases, and 11 bases lay between the germline ends. Germline values: CDR1 MNHEY, CDR2 SVGAGI. The CDR3 is made up of 14 amino acids. In nucleotides, the CDR3 is TGTGCCAGCAGTTACTCGAGTATGGGCGATGAGCAGTTCTTC. Its translation is CASSYSSMGDEQFF.

V and J are TRBV5-6 and TRBJ1-1; possible D gene TRBD1, 6 bases. Trimming took off 5 bases at V and 0 bases at J, with 14 bases between the two ends. In germline, CDR1 is SGHDT, CDR2 YYEEEE. This CDR3 has 15 residues. The CDR3 sequence is CASSWDNRMNTEAFF. The CDR3 region has the DNA TGTGCCAGCAGTTGGGACAATCGAATGAACACTGAAGCTTTCTTT.

The chain joins TRBV2 to TRBJ1-2, with D maybe TRBD1 (6 bases). The CDR3 length is 13 residues. Trimming removed 11 bases at V and 2 bases at J, with 15 bases between. Germline lookup yields CDR1 SNHLY and CDR2 FYNNEI. The CDR3 is CAGAGTYNYGYTF. In DNA form, the CDR3 reads TGTGCCGGGGCCGGGACATACAACTATGGCTACACCTTC.

The CDR3 protein is CASRSTGANSPLHF. The CDR3 DNA sequence: TGTGCCAGCAGGTCCACAGGGGCCAATTCACCCCTCCACTTT. The V and J genes are TRBV9 and TRBJ1-6, with 7 bases matching TRBD1. The V segment lost 5 bases and the J segment 7 bases; nucleotides outside the gene matches: 6. This CDR3 has 14 residues. Germline V gene sequence: CDR1 SGDLS, CDR2 YYNGEE.

The CDR3 nucleotides read TGTGCCAGCAGCACCGGGACTAGCCCAGATACGCAGTATTTT. Translation: CASSTGTSPDTQYF. This chain uses TRBV7-9 with TRBJ2-3, with 9 bases fitting TRBD2. This CDR3 spans 14 amino acids. The V gene's germline CDR1 is SEHNR and CDR2 FQNEAQ (reference sequence). Trimming removed 5 bases from V and 4 bases from J; junction bases left unmatched: 4.

CDR3 coding DNA: TGCAGCGTTGACGGGGGACTTCCCTCCCCTGAAGCTTTCTTT. Translating gives CSVDGGLPSPEAFF. The chain couples TRBV29-1 to TRBJ1-1; a possible D gene is TRBD1 (5 bases). The V end lost 3 bases, the J end lost 6 bases, and 17 bases lay between the germline ends. CDR3 length: 14 residues. CDR1 and CDR2 (germline): SQVTM, ANQGSEA.

The chain carries TRBV30 and TRBJ2-7; D is unresolved. The germline V and J ends were trimmed by 5 bases and 2 bases, with 7 bases remaining between them. Germline values: CDR1 GTSNPN, CDR2 SVGIG (reference sequence). The CDR3 covers 11 residues. The CDR3: CAWGDTYEQYF. The CDR3 DNA follows: TGTGCCTGGGGTGACACCTACGAGCAGTACTTC.

The sample holds one count of this clone. The chain joins TRBV19 to TRBJ2-1; weak D call: TRBD1 (7 bases). The V end was cut by 6 bases, the J end by 4 bases, with 13 bases between. The CDR3 runs 14 residues. The germline V gene encodes CDR1 LNHDA and CDR2 SQIVND (reference sequence). CDR3 loop: CASSRGAGYNEQFF. CDR3 nucleotide sequence: TGTGCCAGTAGCAGGGGGGCCGGGTACAATGAGCAGTTCTTC. Complete variable domain (other parts from reference TRBV19 and TRBJ2-1): DGGITQSPKYLFRKEGQNVTLSCEQNLNHDAMYWYRQDPGQGLRLIYYSQIVNDFQKGDIAEGYSVSREKKESFPLTVTSAQKNPTAFYLCASSRGAGYNEQFFGPGTRLTVL.

The chain recombines TRBV30 with TRBJ1-5; D remains ambiguous. Between the trimmed V and J ends, which lost 2 bases and 0 bases, there was a span of 8 bases. This CDR3 region has 14 residues. CDR1 is GTSNPN, CDR2 SVGIG, per germline (reference sequence). Written as DNA, the CDR3 is TGTGCCTGGAGTCCAGGCATTAGCAATCAGCCCCAGCATTTT. The encoded protein is CAWSPGISNQPQHF.

This chain uses TRBV5-1 with TRBJ2-7; D unresolved. The CDR3 has 11 amino acids. CDR1 and CDR2 from the germline V gene are SGHRS and YFSETQ. Trimming cost V 4 bases and J 2 bases, with 4 bases left between them. The CDR3 DNA sequence: TGCGCCAGCAGCACTACCTACGAGCAGTACTTC. Amino acid sequence: CASSTTYEQYF.

The chain joins TRBV30 to TRBJ1-2; 7 bases are a match to TRBD1. The germline V gene encodes CDR1 GTSNPN and CDR2 SVGIG (reference sequence). Trimming at V came to 4 bases and at J to 2 bases, leaving 1 base not matched to a gene. The CDR3 is made up of 12 amino acids. The CDR3 DNA follows: TGTGCCTGGAAGGGGGCGAACTATGGCTACACCTTC. Protein: CAWKGANYGYTF.

The chain combines TRBV27 with TRBJ1-2; 9 bases fit TRBD1. Germline-derived CDR1 and CDR2 are MNHEY and SMNVEV (reference sequence). This CDR3 is built from 14 residues. Trimming removed 3 bases from V and 2 bases from J; junction bases left unmatched: 1. CDR3: CASSFDRGNYGYTF. The DNA of the CDR3 is TGTGCCAGCAGTTTCGACAGGGGGAACTATGGCTACACCTTC.

The table lists this clone with a count of one. This chain joins TRBV6-5 and TRBJ1-2, with D unclear. V was clipped by 6 bases and J by 4 bases, with 9 bases between them. The CDR3 is made up of 12 amino acids. Germline-derived CDR1 and CDR2 are MNHEY and SVGAGI. The CDR3 DNA follows: TGTGCCAGCAGGAAGGGAGTCTATGGCTACACCTTC. Its translation: CASRKGVYGYTF.

A word on this clone: A read error may account for a junction end that differs from germline. V usage is TRBV6-1 and J usage is TRBJ2-2, with 10 bases aligning to TRBD2. In germline, CDR1 is MNHNS, CDR2 SASEGT. The CDR3 runs to 15 residues. CDR3 DNA sequence: TGTGCCAGCATTGAAGCGGGGGGGCCTCCCGGGGAGCTGTTTTTT. Protein product: CASIEAGGPPGELFF.

There are a few counts of this clone. The genes are TRBV4-2 and TRBJ1-3; a possible D gene is TRBD1 (5 bases). The CDR3 covers 16 residues. Deletions cut 3 bases from V and 0 bases from J, with 12 bases between. Germline V lookup: CDR1 LGHNA, CDR2 YNFKEQ. The CDR3: CASSHLGLFSGNTIYF. CDR3 nucleotides: TGTGCCAGCAGCCACCTGGGACTGTTCTCTGGAAACACCATATATTTT.

This chain links TRBV12-3 or TRBV12-4 with TRBJ2-3; no definite D call. The CDR3 is 13 residues long. Trimming took off 1 base at V and 5 bases at J, with 7 bases between the two ends. The CDR3 sequence is CASSLGRGDTQYF. The CDR3 DNA sequence: TGTGCCAGCAGTTTAGGGAGAGGAGATACGCAGTATTTT.

V and J are TRBV7-6 and TRBJ2-3; TRBD1 might be the D (5 bases). The CDR3 is 16 amino acids. Germline assignment: CDR1 SGHVS and CDR2 FNYEAQ. Trimming shortened V by 0 bases and J by 0 bases, and 10 bases separated the two germline ends. As DNA, the CDR3 is TGTGCCAGCAGCTTAGCGGGGCCGGTGAGCACAGATACGCAGTATTTT. Translation: CASSLAGPVSTDTQYF.

The rearrangement joins TRBV2 to TRBJ2-7; TRBD2 aligns across 9 bases. Germline V gene sequence: CDR1 SNHLY, CDR2 FYNNEI. This CDR3 region has 17 residues. With 2 bases clipped from V and 7 bases from J, the junction kept 15 bases outside the gene matches. The CDR3, as DNA: TGTGCCAGCAGTGAATCTTGGTCTAGCGGGGCGACGGGGGAGCAGTACTTC. It specifies CASSESWSSGATGEQYF.

This sequence joins TRBV5-5 and TRBJ2-3; D is uncertain. Germline V gene sequence: CDR1 SGHKS, CDR2 YYEKEE (reference sequence). This CDR3 comprises 15 residues. V lost 0 bases, J lost 0 bases, and 8 bases lay in between. The CDR3 here is CASSLVSVSTDTQYF. The DNA for the CDR3 is TGTGCCAGCAGCTTGGTAAGCGTAAGCACAGATACGCAGTATTTT. The full variable domain, with the rest looked up from reference TRBV5-5 and TRBJ2-3, is DAGVTQSPTHLIKTRGQQVTLRCSPISGHKSVSWYQQVLGQGPQFIFQYYEKEERGRGNFPDRFSARQFPNYSSELNVNALLLGDSALYLCASSLVSVSTDTQYFGPGTRLTVL.